One T cell receptor beta chain is described in this entry. Its antigen is not known. The data were taken from a study of radiation and T cells in renal cell carcinoma. General study findings and limits: In blood, top tumor clones expanded by 2 weeks, shrinking by 4.

With 1 base removed from V and 4 bases from J, the gap between germline ends came to 18 bases. The V gene's germline CDR1 is SGHDT and CDR2 YYEEEE. The CDR3 spans 17 residues. TCRdb's copy holds only in-frame clones and misses some; the assay was immunoSEQ multiplex PCR. The repertoire includes roughly 150,000 clones, roughly 90% of them detected once, and roughly 13% sits in the top ten. Time point defined: blood 2 weeks post-SBRT. Treatment described: 15 Gy SBRT to primary tumor, nephrectomy 4 weeks later. Radiation-treated patients gave blood at baseline, week 2 and week 4. Sequencing was performed on blood, taken from a patient whose treatment included radiotherapy and nephrectomy. The TCR originated in a woman aged 45-65 years with renal cell carcinoma. This rearrangement joins TRBV5-6 to TRBJ1-5; no clear D. The CDR3 sequence: CASSLSRAGGLNQPQHF. As DNA, the CDR3 is TGTGCCAGCAGCTTGAGTAGGGCCGGAGGTCTAAATCAGCCCCAGCATTTT.